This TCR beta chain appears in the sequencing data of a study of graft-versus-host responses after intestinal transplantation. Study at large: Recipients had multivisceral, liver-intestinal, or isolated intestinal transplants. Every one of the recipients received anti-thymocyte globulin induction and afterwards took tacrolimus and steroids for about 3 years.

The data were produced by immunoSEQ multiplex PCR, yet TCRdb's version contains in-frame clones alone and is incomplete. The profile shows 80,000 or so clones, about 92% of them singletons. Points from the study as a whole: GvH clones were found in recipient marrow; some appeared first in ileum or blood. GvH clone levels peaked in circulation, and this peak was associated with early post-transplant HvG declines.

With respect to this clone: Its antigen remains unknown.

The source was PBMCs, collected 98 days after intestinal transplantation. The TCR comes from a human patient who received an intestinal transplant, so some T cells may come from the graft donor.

The CDR3 coding sequence is TGTGCCAGCAGCTCAGCCTGGACGGGGGGGGAGCAGTACTTC. Its translation: CASSSAWTGGEQYF. The rearrangement links TRBV7-6 to TRBJ2-7; 8 bases align to TRBD2. V shed 4 bases, J shed 7 bases, and the junction held 9 bases outside the gene matches. The CDR3 extends over 14 amino acids. The germline CDR1 and CDR2 sequences are SGHVS and FNYEAQ.